This is a list of T cell receptor beta chains from one sample in a study of low-dose radiotherapy and immunotherapy resistance in tumors. Each CDR3 protein is one row after TCRdb ran MiXCR on the reads. The sample has tens of thousands of distinct CDR3 sequences, around 20% seen once. This specimen was PBMCs, taken after low-dose radiotherapy plus immunotherapy. The receptors stem from a female donor with ovarian cancer. CDR3s include the opening cysteine and the closing phenylalanine or tryptophan. D genes are given only for firm matches. Size tells how often a clone was seen (once, few, many) or the class of an expanded clone, and some rows leave it out.

j_gene	v_gene	d_gene	abundance	CDR3nt	CDR3aa
TRBJ2-1	TRBV2	TRBD2	many	TGTGCCAGCAGCATTCGGACTAGCGGGAGTGGGAATGAGCAGTTCTTC	CASSIRTSGSGNEQFF
TRBJ2-1	TRBV28	-	-	TGTGCCAGCACTTCTGAGCGCCCGAGCTCCTACAATGAGCAGTTCTTC	CASTSERPSSYNEQFF
TRBJ2-1	TRBV19	TRBD2	-	TGTGCCAGTAGAAGAGGACTAGCGGGGGGATACAATGAGCAGTTCTTC	CASRRGLAGGYNEQFF
TRBJ2-1	TRBV5-1	TRBD1	many	TGCGCCAGCAGCCCCGGGACAGGGCCGATCAATGAGCAGTTCTTC	CASSPGTGPINEQFF
TRBJ1-1	TRBV12-3/TRBV12-4	-	many	TGTGCCAGCAGTATTTGGGGGGACACTGAAGCTTTCTTT	CASSIWGDTEAFF
TRBJ2-7	TRBV7-8	TRBD2	-	TGTGCCAGCAGCCTCTACCGACTAGCGGGGACCTACGAGCAGTACTTC	CASSLYRLAGTYEQYF
TRBJ2-3	TRBV28	TRBD2	-	TGTGCCAGCAGTACCCCGGGAGGCCCCACAGATACGCAGTATTTT	CASSTPGGPTDTQYF
TRBJ2-7	TRBV7-2	-	many	TGTGCCAGCAGCTTAGGTCGGGGGGCGACTGCGTACTTC	CASSLGRGATAYF
TRBJ1-1	TRBV12-3/TRBV12-4	-	many	TGTGCCAGCAGTTTAGCCGGACAGACCAACACTGAAGCTTTCTTT	CASSLAGQTNTEAFF
TRBJ1-1	TRBV28	-	many	TGTGCCAGCAGTTTATCGGGCTGGAACACTGAAGCTTTCTTT	CASSLSGWNTEAFF
TRBJ2-2	TRBV7-8	TRBD2	many	TGTGCCAGCACCGGGGGGGACTCCCTGAGGGGGGAGCTGTTTTTT	CASTGGDSLRGELFF
TRBJ2-1	TRBV3-1	-	many	TGTGCCAGCAGCCCTGGAGTAGCGGATTACAATGAGCAGTTCTTC	CASSPGVADYNEQFF
TRBJ2-1	TRBV5-1	TRBD2	-	TGCGCCAGCAGCTTGACTAGCGGGGGGGTAGAGCAGTTCTTC	CASSLTSGGVEQFF
TRBJ2-7	TRBV7-8	-	many	TGTGCCAGCAGGCCGGGCCCGAGAGACGAGCAGTACTTC	CASRPGPRDEQYF
TRBJ2-4	TRBV6-1	TRBD2	few	TGTGCCAGCAGCCTCCGGGGTAGCGGGAGGGAAGCCAAAAACATTCAGTACTTC	CASSLRGSGREAKNIQYF
TRBJ1-2	TRBV2	-	many	TGTGCCAGCAGTGATCCCGCTCGGGGCAGGGGCTACACCTTC	CASSDPARGRGYTF
TRBJ1-1	TRBV28	TRBD1	-	TGTGCCAGCAGCAGCAGCGGGGCACAGGGGGTGATTGAAGCTTTCTTT	CASSSSGAQGVIEAFF
TRBJ2-3	TRBV28	TRBD2	few	TGTGCCAGCAGCCTACGACTAGCGGGAGGGCCCACAGATACGCAGTATTTT	CASSLRLAGGPTDTQYF
TRBJ2-6	TRBV15	-	many	TGTGCCGCCGGGGACTCAGGCTACTCTGGGGCCAACGTCCTGACTTTC	CAAGDSGYSGANVLTF
TRBJ1-5	TRBV3-1	TRBD1	many	TGTGCCAGCAGCCTCGGACAGGGGGGCAATCAGCCCCAGCATTTT	CASSLGQGGNQPQHF
TRBJ2-5	TRBV11-2	-	many	TGTGCCAGCAGCTTGGGTGATGTGGAGACCCAGTACTTC	CASSLGDVETQYF
TRBJ2-5	TRBV12-3/TRBV12-4	TRBD2	many	TGTGCCAGCACTCCGGGACTAGCGGGGGCCGGGGGGGCCGAGACCCAGTACTTC	CASTPGLAGAGGAETQYF
TRBJ2-7	TRBV9	TRBD2	many	TGTGCCAGCAGCAGGGGACTAGCGGGCTACGAGCAGTACTTC	CASSRGLAGYEQYF
TRBJ1-2	TRBV29-1	-	-	TGCAGCGATAACTATGGCTACACCTTC	CSDNYGYTF
TRBJ1-1	TRBV20-1	-	-	TGCAGTGCTAGTGGGCAGGGAATAACTGGGAACACTGAAGCTTTCTTT	CSASGQGITGNTEAFF